This TCR beta chain derives from a study of T cell repertoires in cytomegalovirus infection (dated by TCRdb to about 2019). With respect to the entire study: Alongside well-studied HLA-B-restricted epitopes, the peptide stimulations were aimed at recently identified HLA-C-restricted CMV epitopes, whose presentation resists viral immunomodulation. Donor HLA type was relevant to the analysis, because carriage of CMV infection together with the matching HLA type was indicated by public TCR beta signatures. Study-level results and caveats: The ex vivo response was dominated by HLA-C-restricted CMV-specific TCR beta clonotypes, which also provided the single most frequent clonotype in two of eight donors. Carriers of CMV infection plus the relevant HLA type were discriminated by the cumulative frequency of public TCR beta family members in the study cohort and in an independent roughly 340-donor cohort.

This clonotype was seen only a few times. It lacks a known antigen. No much larger clonotype is one base removed from it; base qualities were not supplied. The run used an Illumina HiSeq 1500. TCRdb took the public reads, trimmed them with fastp at Q25, ran MiXCR for clone calling and kept in-frame beta chains. A single entry per CDR3 protein holds the most common genes and DNA from its merged rows. The sample table shows 700,000 to 850,000 distinct CDR3 sequences, and approximately 32% are seen once. The ten biggest clones cover 9.5% to 15% of the sample. In light of the paper, this sample's treatment or condition label describes: in vitro stimulation with specific CMV peptide epitopes to enrich CMV-specific T cells. The junction carries 17 bases between V and J, which are trimmed by 3 bases and 3 bases respectively. The CDR3 starts with the cysteine, ends with the phenylalanine, and has 16 residues. The read is trimmed to its CDR3 DNA, 48 bases read in frame from base 1. From the germline V gene (reference sequence), CDR1 is LNHDA and CDR2 is SQIVND.

This material consisted of cultured CD8+ T cells from PBMCs, taken from culture after CMV antigen stimulation. This receptor was taken from a human donor in good health (CMV status not recorded). Some clones in this sample may be carry-over from other donors' samples. This chain joins TRBV19 to TRBJ1-1; a confident D gene designation cannot be given. The nucleotides read TGTGCCAGTAGTATGAGCCTGGACTCTGGGGACACTGAAGCTTTCTTT. Its protein is CASSMSLDSGDTEAFF. Reference TRBV19 and TRBJ1-1 proteins supply the regions before and after the CDR3; the full variable domain is: DGGITQSPKYLFRKEGQNVTLSCEQNLNHDAMYWYRQDPGQGLRLIYYSQIVNDFQKGDIAEGYSVSREKKESFPLTVTSAQKNPTAFYLCASSMSLDSGDTEAFFGQGTRLTVV.